This entry lists 5 T cell receptor beta chains sequenced from one sample in a study of Ad26.COV2.S vaccination and SARS-CoV-2 variants. Using immunoSEQ multiplex PCR, the repertoire was profiled, and TCRdb retains in-frame clones only, with some absent. The sample includes fewer than 500,000 clones, about 90% of them seen just once. Treatment defined: roughly 20 received Ad26.COV2.S at low or high dose, single or two shots; 5 received placebo; per-sample allocation not given. Sampling was performed 63 days after the first vaccine or placebo injection. This specimen consisted of peripheral blood, obtained in a trial of Ad26.COV2.S vaccine versus placebo. These receptors all come from a person between 18 and 60 years old who received the Ad26.COV2.S COVID-19 vaccine or a placebo.

The chain recombines TRBV27 with TRBJ2-3; TRBD2 agrees at 11 bases. With 3 bases clipped from V and 5 bases from J, the junction kept 4 bases outside the gene matches. The CDR3 extends over 15 amino acids. CDR1 and CDR2 (germline): MNHEY, SMNVEV (reference sequence). The CDR3 reads CASSFILAGGDTQYF. The CDR3 nucleotides are TGTGCCAGCAGTTTTATCCTAGCGGGGGGAGATACGCAGTATTTT.

The chain links TRBV30 to TRBJ2-7; D perhaps matches TRBD2 (5 bases). The CDR3 runs 13 residues. From germline, CDR1 is GTSNPN and CDR2 SVGIG (reference sequence). V was pared by 0 bases and J by 6 bases, with 12 bases between. The CDR3 reads CAWSVLGGSEQYF. The CDR3 coding sequence is TGTGCCTGGAGTGTACTTGGTGGGAGCGAGCAGTACTTC.

This clone was found once. The V call is TRBV18, the J call TRBJ1-5; 8 positions match TRBD1. The CDR3 covers 15 residues. Germline-derived CDR1 and CDR2 are KGHSH and LQKENI. The V segment lost 4 bases and the J segment 2 bases; nucleotides outside the gene matches: 4. As DNA, the CDR3 is TGTGCCAGCTCACGCGGACAGGGCGGCAATCAGCCCCAGCATTTT. This gives the protein CASSRGQGGNQPQHF.

The chain links TRBV27 to TRBJ2-3; D may be TRBD1 or TRBD2 (5 bases each). The V gene lost 4 bases and the J gene lost 2 bases, with 16 bases spanning the gap. The germline V gene has CDR1 MNHEY and CDR2 SMNVEV (reference sequence). This CDR3 is built from 16 residues. The DNA of the CDR3 is TGTGCCAGCAGTTCTCCAACCCAGGGAGCCACAGATACGCAGTATTTT. Its translation: CASSSPTQGATDTQYF.

The rearrangement links TRBV24-1 to TRBJ2-5; D is unresolved. V was cut by 4 bases and J by 5 bases, with 16 bases left in between. Germline values: CDR1 KGHDR, CDR2 SFDVKD. The CDR3 loop spans 15 amino acids. The DNA for the CDR3 is TGTGCCACCAGTGACCCCGCCCGGGCCGGGGAGACCCAGTACTTC. Its protein is CATSDPARAGETQYF.